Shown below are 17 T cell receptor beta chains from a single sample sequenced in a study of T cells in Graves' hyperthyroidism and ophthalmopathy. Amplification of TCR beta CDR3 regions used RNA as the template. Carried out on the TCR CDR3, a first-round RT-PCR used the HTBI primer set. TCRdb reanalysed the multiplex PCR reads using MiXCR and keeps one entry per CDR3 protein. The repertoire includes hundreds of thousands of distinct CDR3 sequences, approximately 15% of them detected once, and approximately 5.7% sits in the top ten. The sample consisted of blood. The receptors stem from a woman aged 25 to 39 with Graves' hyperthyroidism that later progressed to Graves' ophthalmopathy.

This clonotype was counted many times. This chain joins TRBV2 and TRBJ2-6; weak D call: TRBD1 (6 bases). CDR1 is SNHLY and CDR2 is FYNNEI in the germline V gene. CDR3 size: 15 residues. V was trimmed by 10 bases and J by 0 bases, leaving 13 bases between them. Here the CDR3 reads CAIRTAPSGANVLTF. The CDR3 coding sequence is TGTGCCATAAGGACAGCCCCCTCTGGGGCCAACGTCCTGACTTTC. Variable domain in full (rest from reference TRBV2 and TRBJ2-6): EPEVTQTPSHQVTQMGQEVILRCVPISNHLYFYWYRQILGQKVEFLVSFYNNEISEKSEIFDDQFSVERPDGSNFTLKIRSTKLEDSAMYFCAIRTAPSGANVLTFGAGSRLTVL.

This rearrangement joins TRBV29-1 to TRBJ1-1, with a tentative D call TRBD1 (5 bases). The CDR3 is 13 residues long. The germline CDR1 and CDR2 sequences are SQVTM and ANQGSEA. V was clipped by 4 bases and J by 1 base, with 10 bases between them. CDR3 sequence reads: CSVGGHENTEAFF. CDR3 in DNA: TGCAGCGTTGGAGGACACGAGAACACTGAAGCTTTCTTT.

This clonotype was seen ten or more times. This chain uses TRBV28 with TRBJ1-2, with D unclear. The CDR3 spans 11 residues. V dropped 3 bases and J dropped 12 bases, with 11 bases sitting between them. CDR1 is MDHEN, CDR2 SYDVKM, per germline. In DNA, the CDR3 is TGTGCCAGCAGTTTTAAAGGACTCAACACCTTC. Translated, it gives CASSFKGLNTF.

CDR3 in amino acids: CASSPPLNGGNTIYF. For the CDR3, the DNA is TGTGCCAGCAGCCCTCCCTTAAATGGGGGAAACACCATATATTTT. The V gene is TRBV28, the J gene TRBJ1-3, with D unclear. The CDR3 is made up of 15 amino acids. CDR1 MDHEN and CDR2 SYDVKM come from the germline V gene. Trimming removed 6 bases at V and 4 bases at J, with 16 bases between.

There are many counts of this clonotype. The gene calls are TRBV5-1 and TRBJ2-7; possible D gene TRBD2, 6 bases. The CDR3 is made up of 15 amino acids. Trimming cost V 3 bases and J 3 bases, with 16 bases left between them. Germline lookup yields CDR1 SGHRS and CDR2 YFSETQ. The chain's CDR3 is CASSSSGRTVYEQYF. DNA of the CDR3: TGCGCCAGCAGCTCGTCCGGGAGAACTGTCTACGAGCAGTACTTC. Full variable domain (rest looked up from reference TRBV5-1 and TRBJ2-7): KAGVTQTPRYLIKTRGQQVTLSCSPISGHRSVSWYQQTPGQGLQFLFEYFSETQRNKGNFPGRFSGRQFSNSRSEMNVSTLELGDSALYLCASSSSGRTVYEQYFGPGTRLTVT.

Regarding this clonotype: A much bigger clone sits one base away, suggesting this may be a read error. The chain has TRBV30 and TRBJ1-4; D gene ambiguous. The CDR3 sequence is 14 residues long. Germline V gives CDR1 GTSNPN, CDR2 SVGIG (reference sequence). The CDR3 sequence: CAWRTRVTNEELFF. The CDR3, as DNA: TGTGCCTGGAGGACCCGGGTTACTAATGAAGAACTGTTTTTT.

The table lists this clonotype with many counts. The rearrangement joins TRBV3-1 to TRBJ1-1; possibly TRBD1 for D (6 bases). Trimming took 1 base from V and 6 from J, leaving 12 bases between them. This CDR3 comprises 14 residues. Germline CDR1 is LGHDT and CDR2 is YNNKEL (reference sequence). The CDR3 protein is CASSQVGGQAEAFF. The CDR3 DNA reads TGTGCCAGCAGCCAAGTTGGGGGGCAGGCTGAAGCTTTCTTT.

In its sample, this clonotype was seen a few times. The CDR3 nucleotides read TGTGCCAGCTCCCGGACGGCATATAGCAATCAGCCCCAGCATTTT. As protein: CASSRTAYSNQPQHF. The chain employs TRBV25-1 and TRBJ1-5; D uncertain. Germline V CDR1 and CDR2: MGHDK, SYGVNS. There are 15 residues in the CDR3. The V gene lost 8 bases and the J gene lost 0 bases, with 14 bases spanning the gap.

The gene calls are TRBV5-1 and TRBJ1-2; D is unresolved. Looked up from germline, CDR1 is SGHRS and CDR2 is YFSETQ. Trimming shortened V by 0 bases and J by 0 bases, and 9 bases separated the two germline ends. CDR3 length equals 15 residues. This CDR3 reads CASSLDGPANYGYTF. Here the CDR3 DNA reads TGCGCCAGCAGCTTGGACGGGCCTGCTAACTATGGCTACACCTTC.

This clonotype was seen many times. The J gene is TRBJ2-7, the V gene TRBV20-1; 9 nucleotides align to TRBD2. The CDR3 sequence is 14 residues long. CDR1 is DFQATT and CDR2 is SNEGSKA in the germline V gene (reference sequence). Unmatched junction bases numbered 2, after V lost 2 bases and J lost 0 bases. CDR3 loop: CSARRAGGSYEQYF. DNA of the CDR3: TGCAGTGCTAGACGAGCGGGAGGCTCCTACGAGCAGTACTTC.

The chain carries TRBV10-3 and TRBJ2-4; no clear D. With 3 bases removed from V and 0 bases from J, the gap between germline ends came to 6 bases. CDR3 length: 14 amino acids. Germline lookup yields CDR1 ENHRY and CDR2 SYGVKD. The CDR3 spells CAISDRLAKNIQYF. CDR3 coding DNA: TGTGCCATCAGTGACAGACTAGCCAAAAACATTCAGTACTTC.

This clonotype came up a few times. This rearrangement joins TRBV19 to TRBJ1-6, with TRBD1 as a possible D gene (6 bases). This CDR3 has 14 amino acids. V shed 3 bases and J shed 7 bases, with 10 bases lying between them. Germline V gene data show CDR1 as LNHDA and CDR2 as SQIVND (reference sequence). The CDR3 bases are TGTGCCAGTAGTATCCAGGGGAGGAATTCACCCCTCCACTTT. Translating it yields CASSIQGRNSPLHF.

The CDR3 region is CASSLGATTGELFF. CDR3 DNA: TGTGCCAGCAGCTTAGGGGCAACGACCGGGGAGCTGTTTTTT. The rearrangement joins TRBV7-9 to TRBJ2-2; D call uncertain. The CDR3 contains 14 residues. Germline CDR1 reads SEHNR; CDR2 reads FQNEAQ (reference sequence). V was cut by 1 base and J by 5 bases, with 8 bases left in between.

CDR3 loop: CASSLAVSGRRDEQFF. The DNA for the CDR3 is TGTGCCAGCAGCTTAGCGGTAAGCGGGAGAAGAGATGAGCAGTTCTTC. This chain connects TRBV7-6 to TRBJ2-1, with 8 positions matching TRBD2. CDR1 is SGHVS, CDR2 FNYEAQ, per germline. After removal of 0 bases from V and 8 bases from J, the junction contained 9 bases not matched to a gene. This CDR3 contains 16 residues. Together with reference TRBV7-6 and TRBJ2-1, the CDR3 gives the full variable domain: GAGVSQSPRYKVTKRGQDVALRCDPISGHVSLYWYRQALGQGPEFLTYFNYEAQQDKSGLPNDRFSAERPEGSISTLTIQRTEQRDSAMYRCASSLAVSGRRDEQFFGPGTRLTVL.

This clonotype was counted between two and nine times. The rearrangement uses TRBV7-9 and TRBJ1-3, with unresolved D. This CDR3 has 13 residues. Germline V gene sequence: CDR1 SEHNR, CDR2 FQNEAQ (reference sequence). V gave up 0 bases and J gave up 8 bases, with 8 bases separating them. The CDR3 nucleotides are TGTGCCAGCAGCTTAGCGTTGTTCGACACCATATATTTT. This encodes CASSLALFDTIYF.

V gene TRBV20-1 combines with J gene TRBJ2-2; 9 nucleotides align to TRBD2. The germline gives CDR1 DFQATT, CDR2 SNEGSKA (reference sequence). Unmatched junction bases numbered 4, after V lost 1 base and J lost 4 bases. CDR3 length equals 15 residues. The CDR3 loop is CSARVGTSSTGELFF. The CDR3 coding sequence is TGCAGTGCTAGAGTCGGGACTAGCAGCACCGGGGAGCTGTTTTTT.

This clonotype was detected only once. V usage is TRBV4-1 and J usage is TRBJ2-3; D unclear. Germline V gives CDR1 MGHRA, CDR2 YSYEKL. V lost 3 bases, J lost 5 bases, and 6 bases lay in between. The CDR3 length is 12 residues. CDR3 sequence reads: CASSHGEDTQYF. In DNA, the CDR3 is TGCGCCAGCAGCCATGGCGAAGATACGCAGTATTTT.